This T cell receptor beta chain was sequenced for a study of patients and donors after allogeneic stem cell transplantation (dated by TCRdb to about 2020). Libraries were prepared through RT-PCR. Instrument on record: NextSeq 550. Clones were called with MiXCR by TCRdb after fastp trimmed the public reads at Q25, and only in-frame beta chains were retained. Each CDR3 protein gets just one entry, which takes the most common genes and DNA from the rows behind it. The sample has approximately 220,000 distinct CDR3 sequences on record, 35% to 45% of them singletons. The ten most abundant clones make up approximately 10% of the sample. This clonotype turned up a few times. Its binding antigen is unknown. Per-nucleotide qualities are absent, and no much larger clonotype sits a single base away. The CDR1 and CDR2 encoded by the germline V gene are SGHAT and FQNNGV. Ends trimmed: V by 1 base, J by 10 bases; bases unmatched to a gene: 7. Reading from cysteine to phenylalanine, the CDR3 counts 15 amino acids. Just CDR3 DNA is preserved here, 45 bases in frame from base 1.

This clonotype was obtained from a human donor who was either an allogeneic HSCT recipient or a stem cell or donor lymphocyte infusion donor (not recorded which). It is not recorded whose cells these are; they may come from a transplant donor. This receptor chain uses TRBV11-2 and TRBJ2-2, and 9 bases in between align with TRBD1. Sequencing was performed on blood, either unsorted or a sorted T cell fraction (not recorded which). The CDR3 corresponds to CASSLGGGQGPELFF. The DNA sequence follows: TGTGCCAGCAGCTTAGGGGGGGGACAGGGTCCGGAGCTGTTTTTT.